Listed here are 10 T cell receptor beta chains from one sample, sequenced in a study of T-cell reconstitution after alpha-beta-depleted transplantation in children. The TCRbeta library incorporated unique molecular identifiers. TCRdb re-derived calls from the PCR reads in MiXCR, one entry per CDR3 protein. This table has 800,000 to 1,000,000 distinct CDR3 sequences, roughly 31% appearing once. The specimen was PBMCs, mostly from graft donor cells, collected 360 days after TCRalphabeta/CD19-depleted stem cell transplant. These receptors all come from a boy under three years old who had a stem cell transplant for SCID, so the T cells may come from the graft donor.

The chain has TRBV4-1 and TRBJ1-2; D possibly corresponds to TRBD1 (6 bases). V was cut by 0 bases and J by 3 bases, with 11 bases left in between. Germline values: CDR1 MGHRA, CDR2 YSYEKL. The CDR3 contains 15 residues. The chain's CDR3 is CASSQDEGVYYGYTF. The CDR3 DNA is TGCGCCAGCAGCCAAGATGAGGGGGTGTACTATGGCTACACCTTC.

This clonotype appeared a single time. The CDR3 DNA follows: TGTGCCAGCCGCTGGAGCGCTACCTCCTACAATGAGCAGTTCTTC. Translation: CASRWSATSYNEQFF. The chain combines TRBV12-3 or TRBV12-4 with TRBJ2-1; D is unclear. The CDR3 length is 15 residues. Trimming shortened V by 8 bases and J by 0 bases, and 14 bases separated the two germline ends.

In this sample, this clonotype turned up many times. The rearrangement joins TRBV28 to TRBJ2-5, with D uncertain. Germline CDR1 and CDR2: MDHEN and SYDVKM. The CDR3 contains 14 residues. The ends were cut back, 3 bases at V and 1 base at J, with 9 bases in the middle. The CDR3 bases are TGTGCCAGCAGTTTTAGCAGGCCCCAAGAGACCCAGTACTTC. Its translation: CASSFSRPQETQYF.

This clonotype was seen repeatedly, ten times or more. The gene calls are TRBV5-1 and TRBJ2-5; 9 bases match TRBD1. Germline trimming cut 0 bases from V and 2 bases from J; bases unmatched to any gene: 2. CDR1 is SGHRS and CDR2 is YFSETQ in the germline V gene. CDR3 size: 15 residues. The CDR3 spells CASSLGQGGQETQYF. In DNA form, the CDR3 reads TGCGCCAGCAGCTTGGGACAGGGGGGACAAGAGACCCAGTACTTC.

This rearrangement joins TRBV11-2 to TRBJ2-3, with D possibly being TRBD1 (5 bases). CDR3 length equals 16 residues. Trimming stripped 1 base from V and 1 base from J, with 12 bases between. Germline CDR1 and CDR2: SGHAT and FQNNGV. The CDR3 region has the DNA TGTGCCAGCAGCTTAGGGTACAGGTTAGGCACAGATACGCAGTATTTT. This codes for CASSLGYRLGTDTQYF.

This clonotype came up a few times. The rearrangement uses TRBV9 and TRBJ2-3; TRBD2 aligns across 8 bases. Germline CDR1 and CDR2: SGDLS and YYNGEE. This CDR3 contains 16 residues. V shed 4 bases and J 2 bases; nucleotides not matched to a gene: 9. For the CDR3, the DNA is TGTGCCAGCAGCCCTCGGGAGCGGGGGTACACAGATACGCAGTATTTT. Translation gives CASSPRERGYTDTQYF. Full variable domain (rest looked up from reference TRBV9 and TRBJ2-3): DSGVTQTPKHLITATGQRVTLRCSPRSGDLSVYWYQQSLDQGLQFLIQYYNGEERAKGNILERFSAQQFPDLHSELNLSSLELGDSALYFCASSPRERGYTDTQYFGPGTRLTVL.

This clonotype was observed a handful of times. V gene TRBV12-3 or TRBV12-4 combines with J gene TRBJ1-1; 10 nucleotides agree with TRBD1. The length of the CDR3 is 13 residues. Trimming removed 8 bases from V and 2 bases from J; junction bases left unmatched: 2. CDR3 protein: CASGQGGNTEAFF. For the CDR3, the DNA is TGTGCCAGCGGACAGGGGGGAAACACTGAAGCTTTCTTT.

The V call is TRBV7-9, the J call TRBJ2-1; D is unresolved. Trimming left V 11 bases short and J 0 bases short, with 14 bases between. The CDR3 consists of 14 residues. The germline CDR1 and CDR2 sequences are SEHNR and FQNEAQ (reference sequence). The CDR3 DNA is TGTGCCGGAAGCTTCAGGAGCTCCTACAATGAGCAGTTCTTC. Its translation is CAGSFRSSYNEQFF.

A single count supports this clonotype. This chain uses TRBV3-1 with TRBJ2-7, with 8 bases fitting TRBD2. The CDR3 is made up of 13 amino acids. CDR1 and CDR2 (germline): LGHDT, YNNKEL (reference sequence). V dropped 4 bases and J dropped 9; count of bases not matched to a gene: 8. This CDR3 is CASSPGRDERQYF. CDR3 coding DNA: TGTGCCAGCAGCCCCGGGAGGGACGAGCGGCAGTACTTC.

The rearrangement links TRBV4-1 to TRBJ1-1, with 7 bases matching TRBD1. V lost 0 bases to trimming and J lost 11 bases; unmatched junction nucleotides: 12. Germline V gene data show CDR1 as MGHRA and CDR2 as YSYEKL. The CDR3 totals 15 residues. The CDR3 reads CASSQDWGTAASAFF. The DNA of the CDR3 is TGCGCCAGCAGCCAAGATTGGGGGACAGCGGCATCTGCTTTCTTT.